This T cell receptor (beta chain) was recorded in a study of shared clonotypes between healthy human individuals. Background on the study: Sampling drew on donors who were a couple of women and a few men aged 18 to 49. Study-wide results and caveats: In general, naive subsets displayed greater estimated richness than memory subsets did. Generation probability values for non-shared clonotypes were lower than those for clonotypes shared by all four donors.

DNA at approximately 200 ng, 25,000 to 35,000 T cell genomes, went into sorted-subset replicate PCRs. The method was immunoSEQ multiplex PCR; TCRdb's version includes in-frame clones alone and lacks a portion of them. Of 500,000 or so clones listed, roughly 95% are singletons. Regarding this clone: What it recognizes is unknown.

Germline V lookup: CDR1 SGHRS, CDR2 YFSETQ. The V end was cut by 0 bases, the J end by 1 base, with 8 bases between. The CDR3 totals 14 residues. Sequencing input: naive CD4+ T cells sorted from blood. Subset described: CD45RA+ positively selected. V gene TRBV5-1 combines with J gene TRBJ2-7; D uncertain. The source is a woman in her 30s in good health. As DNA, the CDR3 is TGCGCCAGCAGCTTGGTTATCGATTCCTACGAGCAGTACTTC. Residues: CASSLVIDSYEQYF.